This TCR beta chain was retrieved from a study of beta chain features in type 1 diabetes. Expressed TCRB transcripts were sequenced because the entire RNA isolate underwent reverse transcription. Using immunoSEQ multiplex PCR, the repertoire was profiled, and TCRdb retains in-frame clones only, with some absent. This sample has approximately 170,000 clones, with approximately 7.8% found just once. Roughly 110 mL of blood, on average, came from one heparinised draw per donor. For this clone: The antigen is unknown.

Study-wide findings and caveats: In these data, an HLA type influence on TCRB rearrangement remained unresolved. The naive, central memory and Treg TCRB repertoires of patients appeared to be more similar to one another than those of healthy donors. Amplification by PCR could prefer shorter templates, with the same effect in patients and controls. There was a moderate but significant shortening of TCRB CDR3s in all four CD4+ subsets of Type 1 diabetes patients.

The TCR was taken from a woman in her thirties or forties with type 1 diabetes. Sequenced sample: central memory CD4+ T cells from blood.

This CDR3 is CSVGTGDNYGYTF. The CDR3 region has the DNA TGCAGCGTCGGGACAGGGGATAACTATGGCTACACCTTC. The genes are TRBV29-1 and TRBJ1-2, with TRBD1 matching 10 bases. In germline, CDR1 is SQVTM, CDR2 ANQGSEA. V was pared by 6 bases and J by 1 base, with 2 bases of the junction left unmatched. The CDR3 runs to 13 residues. Full variable domain (missing parts from reference TRBV29-1 and TRBJ1-2): SAVISQKPSRDICQRGTSLTIQCQVDSQVTMMFWYRQQPGQSLTLIATANQGSEATYESGFVIDKFPISRPNLTFSTLTVSNMSPEDSSIYLCSVGTGDNYGYTFGSGTRLTVV.